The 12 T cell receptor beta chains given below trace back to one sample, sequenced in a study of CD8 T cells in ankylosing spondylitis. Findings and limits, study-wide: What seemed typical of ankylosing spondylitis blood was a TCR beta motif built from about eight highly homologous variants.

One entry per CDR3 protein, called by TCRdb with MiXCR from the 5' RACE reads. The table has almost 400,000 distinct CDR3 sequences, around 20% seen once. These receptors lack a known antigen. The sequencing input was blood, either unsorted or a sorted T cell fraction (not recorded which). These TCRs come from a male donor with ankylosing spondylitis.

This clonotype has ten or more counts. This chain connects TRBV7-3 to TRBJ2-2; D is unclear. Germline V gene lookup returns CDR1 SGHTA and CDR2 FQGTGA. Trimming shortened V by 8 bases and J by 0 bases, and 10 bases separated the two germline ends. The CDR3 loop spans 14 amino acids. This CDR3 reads CASSPQPNTGELFF. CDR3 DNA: TGTGCCAGCTCACCTCAGCCGAACACCGGGGAGCTGTTTTTT.

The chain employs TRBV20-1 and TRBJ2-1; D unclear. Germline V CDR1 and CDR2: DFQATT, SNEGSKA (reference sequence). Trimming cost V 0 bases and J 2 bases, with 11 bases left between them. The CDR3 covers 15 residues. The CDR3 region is CSARDAKKTYNEQFF. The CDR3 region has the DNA TGCAGTGCTAGAGATGCGAAGAAGACCTACAATGAGCAGTTCTTC.

CDR3: CASSSTNRTDTQYF. The DNA for the CDR3 is TGTGCCAGCAGTTCCACAAACCGCACAGATACGCAGTATTTT. The gene calls are TRBV28 and TRBJ2-3; unclear D gene. With 4 bases removed from V and 1 base from J, the gap between germline ends came to 9 bases. This CDR3 has 14 amino acids. CDR1 MDHEN and CDR2 SYDVKM come from the germline V gene.

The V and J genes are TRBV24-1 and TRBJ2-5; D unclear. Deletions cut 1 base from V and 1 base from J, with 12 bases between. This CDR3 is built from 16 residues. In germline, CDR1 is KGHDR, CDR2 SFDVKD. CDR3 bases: TGTGCCACCAGTGATTTCCCCCCAGCGCGCCAAGAGACCCAGTACTTC. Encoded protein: CATSDFPPARQETQYF.

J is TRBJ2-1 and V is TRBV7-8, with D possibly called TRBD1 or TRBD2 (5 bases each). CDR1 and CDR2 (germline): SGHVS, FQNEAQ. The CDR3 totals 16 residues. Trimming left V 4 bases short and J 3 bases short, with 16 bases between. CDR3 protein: CASSSVSVRGYNEQFF. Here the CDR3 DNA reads TGTGCCAGCAGCTCCGTAAGCGTGAGGGGCTACAATGAGCAGTTCTTC.

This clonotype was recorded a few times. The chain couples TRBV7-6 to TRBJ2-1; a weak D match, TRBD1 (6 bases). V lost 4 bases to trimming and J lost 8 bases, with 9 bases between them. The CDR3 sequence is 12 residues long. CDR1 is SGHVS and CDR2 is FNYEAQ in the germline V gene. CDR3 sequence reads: CASSSGHYEQFF. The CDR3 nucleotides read TGTGCCAGCAGCTCGGGACATTATGAGCAGTTCTTC.

The CDR3 spells CASSYSRQGGSEAFF. CDR3 DNA: TGTGCCAGCAGTTACTCGAGACAGGGGGGCTCTGAAGCTTTCTTT. The chain links TRBV6-5 to TRBJ1-1, with 9 bases matching TRBD1. The trim removed 0 bases at V and 6 bases at J, leaving 5 bases unmatched. The germline CDR1 and CDR2 sequences are MNHEY and SVGAGI. The CDR3 runs 15 residues.

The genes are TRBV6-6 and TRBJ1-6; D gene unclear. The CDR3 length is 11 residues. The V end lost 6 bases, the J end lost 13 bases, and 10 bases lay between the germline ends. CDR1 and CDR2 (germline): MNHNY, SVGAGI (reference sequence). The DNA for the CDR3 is TGTGCCAGCAGCCCCCCCGGCCCCCTCCACTTT. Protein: CASSPPGPLHF.

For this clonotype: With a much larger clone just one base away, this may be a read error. DNA for the CDR3: TGCGCCAGCAGCGTGAGGGAATGGGAGACCCAGTACTTC. It translates to CASSVREWETQYF. This sequence joins TRBV5-1 and TRBJ2-5; a possible D gene is TRBD2 (5 bases). The CDR3 is 13 residues long. From germline, CDR1 is SGHRS and CDR2 YFSETQ. V dropped 4 bases and J dropped 5 bases, with 12 bases sitting between them.

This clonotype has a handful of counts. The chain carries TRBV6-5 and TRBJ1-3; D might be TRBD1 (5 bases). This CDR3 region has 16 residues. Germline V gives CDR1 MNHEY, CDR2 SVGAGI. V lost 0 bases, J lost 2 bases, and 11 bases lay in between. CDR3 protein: CASSYSWDLAGNTIYF. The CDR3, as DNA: TGTGCCAGCAGTTACTCTTGGGACCTTGCTGGAAACACCATATATTTT.

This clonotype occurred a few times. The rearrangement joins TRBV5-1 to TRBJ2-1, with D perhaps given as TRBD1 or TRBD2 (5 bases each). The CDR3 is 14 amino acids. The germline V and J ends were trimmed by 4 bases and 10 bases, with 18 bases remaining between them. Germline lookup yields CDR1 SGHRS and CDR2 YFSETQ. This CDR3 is CASSVGTGSLEQFF. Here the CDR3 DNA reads TGCGCCAGCAGCGTCGGGACCGGGTCGTTGGAGCAGTTCTTC.

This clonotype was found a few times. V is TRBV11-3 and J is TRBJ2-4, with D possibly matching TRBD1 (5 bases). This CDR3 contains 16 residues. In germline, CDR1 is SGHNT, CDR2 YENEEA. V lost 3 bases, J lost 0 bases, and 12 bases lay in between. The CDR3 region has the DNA TGTGCCAGCAGCTTTGGGGCCACCTTAGCCAAAAACATTCAGTACTTC. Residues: CASSFGATLAKNIQYF.